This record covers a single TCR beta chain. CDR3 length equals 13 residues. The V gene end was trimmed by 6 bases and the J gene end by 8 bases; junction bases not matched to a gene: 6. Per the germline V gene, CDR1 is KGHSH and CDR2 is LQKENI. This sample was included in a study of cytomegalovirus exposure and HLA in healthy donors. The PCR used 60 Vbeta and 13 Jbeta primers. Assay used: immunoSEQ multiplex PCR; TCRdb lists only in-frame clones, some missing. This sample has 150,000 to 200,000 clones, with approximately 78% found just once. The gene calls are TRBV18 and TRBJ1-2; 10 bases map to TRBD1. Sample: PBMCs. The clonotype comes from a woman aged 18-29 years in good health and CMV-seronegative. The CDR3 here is CASSPDRGIGYTF. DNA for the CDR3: TGTGCCAGCTCCCCGGACAGGGGGATAGGCTACACCTTC.